Presented here are 22 T cell receptor beta chains from one specimen sequenced in a study of blood T cell repertoires in COVID-19. This table comes from immunoSEQ multiplex PCR, and its TCRdb copy is limited to in-frame clones, with some not included. The sample holds about 190,000 clones; about 80% are singletons and the top ten take approximately 6.9%. Sequencing input: peripheral blood. These receptors all stem from a man in his 60s with acute or convalescent COVID-19.

In its sample, this clone was seen once. The J gene is TRBJ1-1, the V gene TRBV5-6; no clear D. The germline gives CDR1 SGHDT, CDR2 YYEEEE. This CDR3 contains 14 residues. Trimming removed 4 bases from V and 1 base from J, with 11 bases in between. For the CDR3, the DNA is TGTGCCAGCAGCACGTACATTCGGAACACTGAAGCTTTCTTT. Amino acid sequence: CASSTYIRNTEAFF.

This clone was seen a single time. V gene TRBV10-3 combines with J gene TRBJ1-2, with TRBD1 identical over 10 bases. CDR1 and CDR2 from the germline V gene are ENHRY and SYGVKD. The junction had 8 bases not matched to a gene; V was cut back by 4 bases and J by 3 bases. The CDR3 spans 16 residues. The DNA for the CDR3 is TGTGCCATCAGTGGTAAGACAGGGGGCGCGGACTATGGCTACACCTTC. Its translation: CAISGKTGGADYGYTF.

The V and J genes are TRBV29-1 and TRBJ2-1, with D perhaps TRBD1 (6 bases). Per the germline V gene, CDR1 is SQVTM and CDR2 is ANQGSEA. V was clipped by 3 bases and J by 0 bases, with 18 bases between them. There are 17 residues in the CDR3. DNA of the CDR3: TGCAGCGTTGATCGGGCCCACAGGGAGAGCTCCTACAATGAGCAGTTCTTC. This gives the protein CSVDRAHRESSYNEQFF.

The chain joins TRBV10-2 to TRBJ2-7, with D tentatively TRBD1 (5 bases). The V end was cut by 1 base, the J end by 3 bases, with 10 bases between. The CDR3 contains 14 residues. CDR1 and CDR2 (germline): WSHSY, SAAADI. The CDR3 loop is CASSELGVSYEQYF. In nucleotides, the CDR3 is TGCGCCAGCAGTGAGTTAGGGGTGAGCTACGAGCAGTACTTC.

This chain uses TRBV12-5 with TRBJ2-7, with D maybe TRBD2 (6 bases). The germline V gene encodes CDR1 LGHNT and CDR2 FRNRAP. This CDR3 is built from 12 residues. V lost 0 bases to trimming and J lost 12 bases, with 12 bases between them. The DNA for the CDR3 is TGTGCTAGTGGTTTGGTACGGGGGAGCCCGTACTTC. This encodes CASGLVRGSPYF.

V is TRBV10-3 and J is TRBJ2-5; 10 bases fit TRBD1. The CDR3 contains 15 residues. Germline V gives CDR1 ENHRY, CDR2 SYGVKD. Trimming removed 5 bases from V and 3 bases from J; junction bases left unmatched: 6. CDR3 sequence (DNA): TGTGCCATCAGTTCTCCGGGACAGGGGAAAGAGACCCAGTACTTC. This encodes CAISSPGQGKETQYF.

V gene TRBV2 combines with J gene TRBJ2-3; 11 positions match TRBD2. The CDR3 runs 18 residues. CDR1 and CDR2 from the germline V gene are SNHLY and FYNNEI. J gave up 0 bases and V 3 bases, and 8 bases lay outside the gene matches. The CDR3 DNA reads TGTGCCAGCAGTGAGTCTAGCGGGAGGCTCTATAGCACAGATACGCAGTATTTT. Encoded protein: CASSESSGRLYSTDTQYF.

CDR3 nucleotide sequence: TGTGCCAGCAGTGATTATTGGGCTAGCGGGAGTGAAGAGACCCAGTACTTC. As protein: CASSDYWASGSEETQYF. This rearrangement joins TRBV6-1 to TRBJ2-5; 10 positions agree with TRBD2. CDR1 MNHNS and CDR2 SASEGT come from the germline V gene. J lost 3 bases, V lost 3 bases, and 10 bases had no gene match. This CDR3 contains 17 residues.

The V gene is TRBV5-1, the J gene TRBJ2-2; 11 bases match TRBD2. The length of the CDR3 is 16 residues. J lost 7 bases, V lost 2 bases, and 7 bases had no gene match. Germline CDR1 SGHRS, CDR2 YFSETQ. CDR3 DNA sequence: TGCGCCAGCAGCTTCATTAGCGGGAGGGCCGACGGGGAGCTGTTTTTT. Its translation is CASSFISGRADGELFF.

The CDR3 DNA reads TGTGCCAGCATGCCACAGGGGGGATACTATGGCTACACCTTC. Translation: CASMPQGGYYGYTF. The chain joins TRBV6-5 to TRBJ1-2; 8 positions agree with TRBD1. The CDR3 has 14 residues. With 7 bases clipped from V and 3 bases from J, the junction kept 7 bases outside the gene matches. CDR1 and CDR2 (germline): MNHEY, SVGAGI.

This rearrangement joins TRBV3-1 (or the pseudogene TRBV3-2) to TRBJ2-2, with 11 bases fitting TRBD2. The CDR3 runs to 16 residues. CDR1 LGHDT and CDR2 YNNKEL come from the germline V gene (reference sequence). J lost 7 bases, V lost 5 bases, and 9 bases had no gene match. CDR3 sequence: CASSSRRLAGGGELFF. The CDR3 DNA reads TGTGCCAGCAGCTCCCGTAGGCTAGCGGGAGGCGGGGAGCTGTTTTTT.

V gene TRBV3-1 (or the pseudogene TRBV3-2) combines with J gene TRBJ2-5; 13 positions agree with TRBD2. The CDR3 contains 17 residues. The germline gives CDR1 LGHDT, CDR2 YNNKEL (reference sequence). The ends lost 1 base at V and 2 bases at J; junction bases unmatched: 4. The CDR3 DNA reads TGTGCCAGCAGCCAAGGGACTAGCGGGGGAATTCAAGAGACCCAGTACTTC. Residues: CASSQGTSGGIQETQYF.

V gene TRBV5-1 combines with J gene TRBJ2-5; D ambiguous. The CDR3 is 14 amino acids. Germline loops: CDR1 SGHRS, CDR2 YFSETQ. Trimming removed 0 bases from V and 5 bases from J, with 11 bases in between. The CDR3, as DNA: TGCGCCAGCAGCTTGGGCCCGGGTCGGGAGACCCAGTACTTC. Its protein is CASSLGPGRETQYF. Full variable domain (rest looked up from reference TRBV5-1 and TRBJ2-5): KAGVTQTPRYLIKTRGQQVTLSCSPISGHRSVSWYQQTPGQGLQFLFEYFSETQRNKGNFPGRFSGRQFSNSRSEMNVSTLELGDSALYLCASSLGPGRETQYFGPGTRLLVL.

J is TRBJ1-1 and V is TRBV6-5; TRBD1 aligns across 10 bases. This CDR3 comprises 15 residues. The ends lost 8 bases at V and 0 bases at J; junction bases unmatched: 6. Germline CDR1 and CDR2: MNHEY and SVGAGI. CDR3 protein: CASAGTGEVNTEAFF. DNA of the CDR3: TGTGCCAGCGCCGGGACAGGGGAAGTGAACACTGAAGCTTTCTTT.

V gene TRBV7-9 combines with J gene TRBJ2-5; possible D gene TRBD2, 6 bases. Germline V gene data show CDR1 as SEHNR and CDR2 as FQNEAQ (reference sequence). Trimming shortened V by 5 bases and J by 2 bases, and 18 bases separated the two germline ends. This CDR3 contains 16 residues. The CDR3 spells CASSPGSSGPQETQYF. The CDR3 DNA reads as TGTGCCAGCAGCCCGGGGAGTAGCGGACCACAAGAGACCCAGTACTTC.

The DNA for the CDR3 is TGTGCCAGCTCCCCTAAGACAGGGTGGGACACTGAAGCTTTCTTT. Protein sequence: CASSPKTGWDTEAFF. This chain links TRBV18 with TRBJ1-1; TRBD1 aligns across 7 bases. V was pared by 6 bases and J by 3 bases, with 10 bases of the junction left unmatched. This CDR3 region has 15 residues. Germline V lookup: CDR1 KGHSH, CDR2 LQKENI.

The CDR3 DNA reads as TGTGCCAGCAGCCACCTAGGTGGACTAGCGGAATTAGGGCAGTTCTTC. Amino acids: CASSHLGGLAELGQFF. This chain connects TRBV3-1 (or the pseudogene TRBV3-2) to TRBJ2-1, with 10 bases fitting TRBD2. Germline assignment: CDR1 LGHDT and CDR2 YNNKEL (reference sequence). J gave up 12 bases and V 3 bases, and 14 bases lay outside the gene matches. This CDR3 has 16 residues.

A few counts support this clone. The chain links TRBV2 to TRBJ2-7; D possibly corresponds to TRBD2 (5 bases). Germline lookup yields CDR1 SNHLY and CDR2 FYNNEI. Trimming took 7 bases from V and 4 from J, leaving 17 bases between them. CDR3 length equals 14 residues. The CDR3 nucleotides read TGTGCCAGCACTTCGGTGACTAATAGGTACGAGCAGTACTTC. This sequence encodes CASTSVTNRYEQYF.

About this clone: The identical CDR3 is also encoded by other nucleotide sequences in the sample. V usage is TRBV9 and J usage is TRBJ1-1, with D uncertain. Deletions cut 0 bases from V and 5 bases from J, with 8 bases between. Germline CDR1 and CDR2: SGDLS and YYNGEE. The CDR3 has 13 amino acids. The CDR3 coding sequence is TGTGCCAGCAGCGTAGGTGGTCGGACTGAAGCTTTCTTT. Translating gives CASSVGGRTEAFF.

The V gene is TRBV7-9, the J gene TRBJ2-1, with 9 positions matching TRBD2. CDR1 and CDR2 from the germline V gene are SEHNR and FQNEAQ (reference sequence). J was trimmed by 1 base and V by 3 bases; bases with no gene match: 10. This CDR3 has 18 residues. CDR3 sequence reads: CASSFPIKTSGSYNEQFF. CDR3 nucleotides: TGTGCCAGCAGCTTTCCCATTAAGACTAGCGGTTCCTACAATGAGCAGTTCTTC. Full variable domain (outside the CDR3, taken from reference TRBV7-9 and TRBJ2-1): DTGVSQNPRHKITKRGQNVTFRCDPISEHNRLYWYRQTLGQGPEFLTYFQNEAQLEKSRLLSDRFSAERPKGSFSTLEIQRTEQGDSAMYLCASSFPIKTSGSYNEQFFGPGTRLTVL.

V and J are TRBV19 and TRBJ2-7, with D hard to call. The CDR3 is 13 amino acids. The V gene lost 5 bases and the J gene lost 0 bases, with 8 bases spanning the gap. The germline CDR1 and CDR2 sequences are LNHDA and SQIVND (reference sequence). This CDR3 is CASSFTGSYEQYF. The CDR3 DNA follows: TGTGCCAGTAGTTTTACCGGCTCCTACGAGCAGTACTTC.

The chain recombines TRBV24-1 with TRBJ2-1; D may be TRBD2 (5 bases). Trimming removed 1 base from V and 7 bases from J, with 10 bases in between. Germline V gene lookup returns CDR1 KGHDR and CDR2 SFDVKD. The CDR3 spans 14 residues. The CDR3 spells CATSDFGSLNEQFF. As DNA, the CDR3 is TGTGCCACCAGTGATTTTGGGAGTCTTAATGAGCAGTTCTTC.